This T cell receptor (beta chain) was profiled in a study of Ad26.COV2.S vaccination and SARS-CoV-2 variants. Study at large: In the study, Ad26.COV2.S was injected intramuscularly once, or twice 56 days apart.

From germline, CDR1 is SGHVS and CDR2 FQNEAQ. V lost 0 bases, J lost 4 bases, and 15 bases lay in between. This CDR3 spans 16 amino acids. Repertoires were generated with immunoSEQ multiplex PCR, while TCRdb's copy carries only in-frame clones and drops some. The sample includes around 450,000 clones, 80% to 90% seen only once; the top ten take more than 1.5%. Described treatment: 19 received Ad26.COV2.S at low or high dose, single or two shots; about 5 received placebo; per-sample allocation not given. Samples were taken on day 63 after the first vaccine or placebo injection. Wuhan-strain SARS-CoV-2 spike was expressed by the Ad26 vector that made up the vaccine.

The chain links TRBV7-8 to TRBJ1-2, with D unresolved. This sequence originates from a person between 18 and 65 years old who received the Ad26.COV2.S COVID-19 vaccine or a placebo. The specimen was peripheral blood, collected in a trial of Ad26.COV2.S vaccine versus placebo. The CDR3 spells CASSLARVGLSYGYTF. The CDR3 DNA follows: TGTGCCAGCAGCTTAGCGCGTGTAGGCTTAAGCTATGGCTACACCTTC.